This TCR beta chain was sequenced during a study of cytomegalovirus exposure and HLA in healthy donors. The study's findings and limits: The majority of TCR sequences were rare, yet some public TCRs appeared in many donors.

Concerning this clone: Antigen: not known.

Primers included in the PCR were 60 Vbeta and 13 Jbeta primers. Profiling relied on immunoSEQ multiplex PCR, and the TCRdb table lists in-frame clones only, not all of them. The data show about 130,000 clones, 81% seen once. This clonotype was obtained from a man younger than 35 in good health and CMV-seropositive. The sample consisted of PBMCs.

For the CDR3, the DNA is TGTGCCAGCAGCTTGCCCGGGGGTGGCTACACCTTC. Its translation: CASSLPGGGYTF. This chain connects TRBV7-9 to TRBJ1-2, with D possibly matching TRBD1 (5 bases). The germline gives CDR1 SEHNR, CDR2 FQNEAQ (reference sequence). This CDR3 has 12 residues. V shed 3 bases and J shed 7 bases, with 9 bases lying between them.